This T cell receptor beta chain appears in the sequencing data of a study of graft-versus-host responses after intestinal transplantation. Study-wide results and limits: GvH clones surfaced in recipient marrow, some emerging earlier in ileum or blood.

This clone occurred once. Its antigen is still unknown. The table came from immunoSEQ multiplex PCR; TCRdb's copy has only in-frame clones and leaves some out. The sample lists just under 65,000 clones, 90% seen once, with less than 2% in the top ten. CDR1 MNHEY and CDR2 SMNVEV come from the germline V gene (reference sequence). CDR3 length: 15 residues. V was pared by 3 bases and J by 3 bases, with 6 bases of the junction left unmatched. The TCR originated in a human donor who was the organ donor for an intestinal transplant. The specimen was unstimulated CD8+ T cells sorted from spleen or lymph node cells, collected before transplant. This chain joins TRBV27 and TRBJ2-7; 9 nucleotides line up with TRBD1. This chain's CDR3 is CASSFIGQGNYEQYF. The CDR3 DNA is TGTGCCAGCAGTTTTATCGGACAGGGGAACTACGAGCAGTACTTC.